This T cell receptor (beta chain) appears in the sequencing data of a study of cytomegalovirus exposure and HLA in healthy donors. To note about this clone: The junction differs from germline at one of its ends, possibly a read error.

Germline loops: CDR1 MDHEN, CDR2 SYDVKM. The CDR3 spans 15 residues. 60 Vbeta and 13 Jbeta primers were used in PCR. Clones were sequenced by immunoSEQ multiplex PCR, and TCRdb holds only the in-frame ones, with some missing. In the table there are 60,000 to 70,000 clones, around 78% of which are singletons. V and J are TRBV28 and TRBJ2-7; possibly TRBD1 for D (6 bases). The clonotype was recovered from a man aged 40-55 years in good health and CMV-seronegative. The sample was PBMCs. The CDR3 here is CASSPGGHDRLEQYF. The CDR3 region has the DNA TGTGCCAGCAGCCCTGGGGGACACGACCGGTTGGAGCAGTACTTT.